This T cell receptor beta chain originates from a study of PD-1 blockade in classical Hodgkin lymphoma. Each and every patient relapsed after autologous stem cell transplantation, and patients got differing brentuximab vedotin exposure. The assay was immunoSEQ multiplex PCR, and TCRdb's table has in-frame clones only and misses some. Of 39,000 or so clones listed, 70% to 90% are singletons. As to this clone: Its antigen is not identified.

The CDR3 loop spans 12 amino acids. The V gene's germline CDR1 is LNHNV and CDR2 YYDKDF (reference sequence). The ends were cut back, 1 base at V and 7 bases at J, with 8 bases in the middle. Study observations and caveats: Partial responders and progressors had significantly lower baseline TCR diversity. Baseline TCR diversity was reportedly lower in newly diagnosed patients than in healthy donors. It was reported as lower still in relapsed/refractory patients. Differences between repertoires have undefined causes, possibly disease activity or prior therapy.

Sequenced here: peripheral blood mononuclear cells (PBMCs), sampled before the second cycle of nivolumab. V is TRBV15 and J is TRBJ2-7, with D maybe TRBD2 (6 bases). The sequence came from a human donor with classical Hodgkin lymphoma. CDR3 DNA sequence: TGTGCCACCAGCAGAGCTGGGAGGGAGCAGTACTTC. This sequence encodes CATSRAGREQYF.